Each of the 10 T cell receptor beta chains below was sequenced from the same sample in a study of lymphopenia after photon versus proton radiotherapy (dated by TCRdb to the late 2010s). Library creation used the immunoSEQ multiplex PCR assay. TCRdb carries this immuneACCESS record with in-frame sequences only. Its versions omit some clonotypes, under half of them owing to an unresolved V gene in the studies checked, with the rest unexplained. Present in this sample are tens of thousands of clones, about 87% of which were seen just once. 11% of the sample is taken by the ten largest. Sequences were derived from peripheral blood, sampled from a patient treated with proton-based radiotherapy. All receptors come from a man older than 75 with esophageal cancer.

The rearrangement uses TRBV5-1 and TRBJ2-5, with 14 bases fitting TRBD2. With the DNA end fitting TRBJ2-7 better, the J assignment may be wrong. The CDR3 spans 17 residues. Germline-derived CDR1 and CDR2 are SGHRS and YFSETQ. The CDR3 DNA follows: TGCGCCAGCAGCCCCGGGACTAGCGGGGGCCTAGGCTACGAGCAGTACTTC. Translated: CASSPGTSGGLGYEQYF.

The chain uses TRBV19 and TRBJ1-4, with D perhaps TRBD1 (5 bases). The germline gives CDR1 LNHDA, CDR2 SQIVND (reference sequence). The length of the CDR3 is 15 residues. Trimming stripped 8 bases from V and 7 bases from J, with 20 bases between. The CDR3 region has the DNA TGTGCCAGTTCGATCAGGTCAGGGTCTCCTGAAAAACTGTTTTTT. This sequence encodes CASSIRSGSPEKLFF. Complete variable domain (other parts from reference TRBV19 and TRBJ1-4): DGGITQSPKYLFRKEGQNVTLSCEQNLNHDAMYWYRQDPGQGLRLIYYSQIVNDFQKGDIAEGYSVSREKKESFPLTVTSAQKNPTAFYLCASSIRSGSPEKLFFGSGTQLSVL.

The chain combines TRBV7-9 with TRBJ2-2; D not resolved. CDR1 SEHNR and CDR2 FQNEAQ come from the germline V gene (reference sequence). V was cut by 4 bases and J by 6 bases, with 6 bases left in between. The CDR3 is made up of 12 amino acids. The CDR3 loop is CASSYGSGELFF. In nucleotides, the CDR3 is TGTGCCAGCAGCTACGGGTCCGGGGAGCTGTTTTTT.

The CDR3 DNA is TGTGCCAGCAGCCCCCAGGTTAGACTAGCGGACACCGGGGAGCTGTTTTTT. Translating it yields CASSPQVRLADTGELFF. The chain recombines TRBV9 with TRBJ2-2; 9 bases agree with TRBD2. The V and J ends lost 4 bases and 3 bases, in that order; junction bases with no gene match: 10. The germline CDR1 and CDR2 sequences are SGDLS and YYNGEE. This CDR3 comprises 17 residues.

The genes are TRBV6-1 and TRBJ2-1, with 8 bases fitting TRBD2. CDR1 MNHNS and CDR2 SASEGT come from the germline V gene. The CDR3 is 17 amino acids. V was clipped by 3 bases and J by 4 bases; unmatched bases: 11. The CDR3 nucleotides are TGTGCCAGCAGTGAGAGGGTAGGGGGACTAGGGTACAATGAGCAGTTCTTC. Residues: CASSERVGGLGYNEQFF.

The rearrangement joins TRBV29-1 to TRBJ2-2; D possibly matches TRBD1 or TRBD2 (6 bases each). The CDR3 is made up of 14 amino acids. The V and J ends lost 6 bases and 7 bases respectively, with 18 bases between them. CDR1 is SQVTM, CDR2 ANQGSEA, per germline. The CDR3 DNA reads TGCAGCGTATCATGGAGGGGGTCAGGCGGGGAGCTGTTTTTT. Encoded protein: CSVSWRGSGGELFF.

This rearrangement joins TRBV7-3 to TRBJ1-2; 10 bases line up with TRBD1. This CDR3 spans 16 amino acids. The V segment lost 5 bases and the J segment 6 bases; nucleotides outside the gene matches: 12. Germline assignment: CDR1 SGHTA and CDR2 FQGTGA. The CDR3 bases are TGTGCCAGCAGCCTACAAACCGGGACAGGGGTTGATGGCTACACCTTC. This encodes CASSLQTGTGVDGYTF.

The chain combines TRBV29-1 with TRBJ1-2; 7 positions agree with TRBD1. Losses at the gene ends were 7 bases for V and 5 bases for J; bases not matched to a gene: 16. Per germline, CDR1 SQVTM and CDR2 ANQGSEA. The CDR3 length is 15 residues. As DNA, the CDR3 is TGCAGCGCTGCTGAAACTAGGGACAGCACATATGGCTACACCTTC. Translating it yields CSAAETRDSTYGYTF.

The chain employs TRBV4-1 and TRBJ1-5, with TRBD1 identical over 8 bases. From germline, CDR1 is MGHRA and CDR2 YSYEKL. This CDR3 has 16 amino acids. Trimming took 1 base from V and 5 from J; bases not matched to a gene: 7. DNA for the CDR3: TGCGCCAGCAGCCAAGCTCACCGACAGGGGTATCAGCCCCAGCATTTT. It translates to CASSQAHRQGYQPQHF.

The chain combines TRBV6-5 with TRBJ1-1; D call uncertain. The V gene's germline CDR1 is MNHEY and CDR2 SVGAGI. V lost 5 bases and J lost 4, with 11 bases in between. This CDR3 region has 13 residues. CDR3 amino acids: CASSRGFGTEAFF. Here the CDR3 DNA reads TGTGCCAGCAGTAGAGGGTTCGGCACTGAAGCTTTCTTT.